The TCR beta chain described here comes from a study of T cells expressing NK-cell markers. About the study: Repertoire data for TCR beta were derived from sorted T cells (CD3+CD56+NKG2C+, CD3+CD56+NKG2C- and CD3+CD56-NKG2C+). Notes on the study in general: Nothing established the HCMV specificity of expanded NKG2C+ T cell clones.

CDR3 size: 12 residues. TCRdb re-called the 5' RACE reads and catalogs CDR3 proteins one per entry, DNA excluded. This repertoire comprises 120,000 to 150,000 distinct CDR3 sequences; its ten largest clones make up roughly 12%. On this clonotype: Antigen specificity is unknown.

Sequencing used blood T cells: a sorted CD56 or NKG2C T cell subset, CD4+ or CD8+ T cells, or bulk PBMC T cells (not recorded which). This chain connects TRBV12-3 or TRBV12-4 to TRBJ2-3. The clonotype originates from a man aged 18 to 29 in good health. The CDR3 sequence is CASSFSGNTQYF.